This T cell receptor (beta chain) was recovered during a study of shared clonotypes between healthy human individuals. Whole-study results and caveats: How much donors shared clonotypes was expected to be affected by sequencing depth.

At deep level, the assay was performed. Each subset's genomic DNA was shared equally among a number of immunoSEQ plates. Sequencing used immunoSEQ multiplex PCR; TCRdb keeps in-frame clones, though not all of them. The top ten hold about 0.13% of the sample, which has millions of clones, 95% seen once. Nashville, Tennessee was home to all donors, who were Caucasian adults. The CDR3 sequence is 13 residues long. The J segment lost 0 bases and the V segment lost 6 bases, leaving 1 base of the junction unmatched. Germline values: CDR1 MDHEN, CDR2 SYDVKM. Remarks on this clone: Its target is not known. A much larger clone lies a single base off, so this may be a read error.

The sequenced sample was naive CD4+ T cells sorted from blood. The subset was: CD45RA+ positively selected. The TCR comes from a man between 18 and 29 years old in good health. The V call is TRBV28, the J call TRBJ1-1; 7 bases line up with TRBD1. The CDR3, as DNA: TGTGCCAGCAGGGGACAGTTGAACACTGAAGCTTTCTTT. Its protein is CASRGQLNTEAFF.